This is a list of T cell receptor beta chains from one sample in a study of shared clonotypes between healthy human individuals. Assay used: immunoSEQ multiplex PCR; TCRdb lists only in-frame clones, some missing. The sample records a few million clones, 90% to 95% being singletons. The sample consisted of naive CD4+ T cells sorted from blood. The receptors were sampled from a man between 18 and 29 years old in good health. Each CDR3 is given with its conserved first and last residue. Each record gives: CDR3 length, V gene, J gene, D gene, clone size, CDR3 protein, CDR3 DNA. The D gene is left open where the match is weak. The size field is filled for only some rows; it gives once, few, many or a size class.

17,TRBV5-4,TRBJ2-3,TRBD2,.,CASSFGGTKGATDTQYF,TGTGCCAGCAGCTTCGGGGGGACCAAAGGGGCCACAGATACGCAGTATTTT
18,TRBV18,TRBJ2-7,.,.,CASSLSRTELRSSYEQYF,TGTGCCAGCTCGCTATCCCGTACTGAGCTAAGGAGCTCCTACGAGCAGTACTTC
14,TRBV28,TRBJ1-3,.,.,CASGTGFSGNTIYF,TGTGCCAGCGGAACAGGATTCTCTGGAAACACCATATATTTT
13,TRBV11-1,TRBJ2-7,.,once,CASRGRGSVEQYF,TGTGCCAGCAGGGGCAGGGGATCGGTCGAGCAGTACTTC
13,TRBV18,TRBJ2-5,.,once,CATNEMGQETQYF,TGTGCCACCAATGAAATGGGCCAAGAGACCCAGTACTTC
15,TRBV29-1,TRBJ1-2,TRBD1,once,CSVEIGSGTAYGYTF,TGCAGCGTTGAAATTGGTTCCGGGACAGCTTATGGCTACACCTTC
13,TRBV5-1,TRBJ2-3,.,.,CASSSRITDTQYF,TGCGCCAGCAGCTCCAGGATCACAGATACGCAGTATTTT
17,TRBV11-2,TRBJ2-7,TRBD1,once,CASSFNQYGTVTYEQYF,TGTGCCAGCAGCTTTAACCAGTATGGGACAGTTACCTACGAGCAGTACTTC
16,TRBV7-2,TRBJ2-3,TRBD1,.,CASSYLPQGFIDTQYF,TGTGCCAGCAGCTACCTACCACAGGGGTTTATAGATACGCAGTATTTT
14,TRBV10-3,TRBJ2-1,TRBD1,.,CAISPDRDLAEQFF,TGTGCCATCAGCCCGGACAGGGACCTCGCTGAGCAGTTCTTC
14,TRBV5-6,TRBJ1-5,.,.,CASSLGYSVQPQHF,TGTGCCAGCAGCTTGGGGTATTCCGTTCAGCCCCAGCATTTT
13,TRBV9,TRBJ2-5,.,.,CASSPLPSETQYF,TGTGCCAGCAGCCCCCTTCCCTCGGAGACCCAGTACTTC
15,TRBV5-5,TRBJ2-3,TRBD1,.,CASSGDRGQGGTQYF,TGTGCCAGCAGCGGTGACAGGGGACAAGGGGGTACGCAGTATTTT
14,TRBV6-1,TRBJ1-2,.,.,CASSEVTGFAGYTF,TGTGCCAGCAGTGAAGTCACGGGATTTGCTGGCTACACCTTC
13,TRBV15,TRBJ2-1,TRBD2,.,CATSREGRAGLFF,TGTGCCACCAGCAGAGAGGGGAGGGCCGGGTTGTTCTTC
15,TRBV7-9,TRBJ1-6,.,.,CASVQGTVSNSPLHF,TGTGCCAGCGTGCAAGGGACGGTGTCTAATTCACCCCTCCACTTT
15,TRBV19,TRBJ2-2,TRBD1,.,CASSYRGQGTGELFF,TGTGCCAGTAGTTACAGGGGGCAGGGCACCGGGGAGCTGTTTTTT
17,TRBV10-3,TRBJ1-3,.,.,CAISPTKDRGKGNTIYF,TGTGCCATCAGCCCTACTAAGGACAGAGGTAAAGGAAACACCATATATTTT
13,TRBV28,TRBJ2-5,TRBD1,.,CASRAQGRETQYF,TGTGCCAGCAGGGCACAGGGGCGGGAGACCCAGTACTTC
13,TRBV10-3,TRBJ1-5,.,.,CAIQEGPSEPQHF,TGTGCCATCCAAGAGGGCCCAAGCGAGCCCCAGCATTTT
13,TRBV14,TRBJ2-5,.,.,CASSTGTLETQYF,TGTGCCAGCAGTACAGGGACCCTAGAGACCCAGTACTTC
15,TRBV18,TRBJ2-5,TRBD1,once,CASSRGTGKGETQYF,TGTGCCAGCTCCCGCGGGACAGGGAAGGGAGAGACCCAGTACTTC
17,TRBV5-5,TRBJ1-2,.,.,CASSPGAWDTRNYGYTF,TGTGCCAGCAGCCCTGGTGCGTGGGACACTAGAAACTATGGCTACACCTTC
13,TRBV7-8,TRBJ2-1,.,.,CASSLDSRGEQFF,TGTGCCAGCAGCCTCGACAGCCGGGGTGAGCAGTTCTTC
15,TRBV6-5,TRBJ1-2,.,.,CASSFAGGPPGGYTF,TGTGCCAGCAGTTTTGCAGGCGGCCCGCCGGGTGGCTACACCTTC
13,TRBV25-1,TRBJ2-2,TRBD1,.,CASQGQGVGELFF,TGTGCCAGCCAGGGACAGGGGGTCGGGGAGCTGTTTTTT
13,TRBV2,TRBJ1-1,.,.,CASRNPVNTEAFF,TGTGCCAGCAGGAATCCTGTGAACACTGAAGCTTTCTTT
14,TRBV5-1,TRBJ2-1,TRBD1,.,CATSTTGGYNEQFF,TGCGCCACCTCAACAACAGGGGGCTACAATGAGCAGTTCTTC
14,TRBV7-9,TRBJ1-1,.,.,CASSLDGSSTEAFF,TGTGCCAGCAGCTTAGATGGCAGCAGCACTGAAGCTTTCTTT
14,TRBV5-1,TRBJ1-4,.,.,CASSLGGRYEKLFF,TGCGCCAGCAGCTTGGGGGGGAGATACGAAAAACTGTTTTTT
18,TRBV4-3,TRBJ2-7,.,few,CASSQDDSARDTTYEQYF,TGCGCCAGCAGCCAAGATGATTCAGCCAGGGATACCACCTACGAGCAGTACTTC
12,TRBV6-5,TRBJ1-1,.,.,CASKRGITEAFF,TGTGCCAGCAAGCGGGGAATCACCGAAGCTTTCTTT
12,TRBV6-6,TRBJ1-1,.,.,CASNRGSTEAFF,TGTGCCAGCAATCGGGGTTCCACTGAAGCTTTCTTT
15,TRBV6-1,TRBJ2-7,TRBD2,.,CASSGGASGEYEQYF,TGTGCCAGCAGTGGAGGGGCTAGCGGGGAGTACGAGCAGTACTTC
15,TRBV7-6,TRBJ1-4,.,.,CASSQAPGGEEKLFF,TGTGCCAGCAGCCAAGCCCCCGGGGGTGAGGAAAAACTGTTTTTT
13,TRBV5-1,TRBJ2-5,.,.,CASFGTPQETQYF,TGCGCCAGCTTCGGGACGCCCCAAGAGACCCAGTACTTC
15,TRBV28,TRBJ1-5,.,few,CASSLFGGGDQPQHF,TGTGCCAGCAGTTTATTCGGCGGGGGCGATCAGCCCCAGCATTTT
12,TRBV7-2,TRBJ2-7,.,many,CASSLTTYEQYF,TGTGCCAGCAGCCTCACGACCTACGAGCAGTACTTC
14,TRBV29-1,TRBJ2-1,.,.,CSVVRVQDNNEQFF,TGCAGCGTTGTTCGGGTTCAGGACAACAATGAGCAGTTCTTC
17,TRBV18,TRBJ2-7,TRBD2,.,CASSPGLAGPFTYEQYF,TGTGCCAGCTCACCGGGACTAGCGGGCCCGTTCACCTACGAGCAGTACTTC
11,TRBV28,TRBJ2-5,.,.,CASSTQETQYF,TGTGCCAGCAGCACGCAAGAGACCCAGTACTTC
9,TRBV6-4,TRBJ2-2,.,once,CASAGELFF,TGTGCCAGCGCCGGGGAGCTGTTTTTT
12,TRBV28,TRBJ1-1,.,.,CASSLQGRGAFF,TGTGCCAGCAGTTTACAGGGGCGCGGTGCTTTCTTT
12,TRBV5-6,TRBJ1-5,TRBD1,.,CASSLQGGRQHF,TGTGCCAGCAGCCTCCAGGGGGGTCGCCAGCATTTT
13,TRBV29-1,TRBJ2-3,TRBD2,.,CSASGAGTDTQYF,TGCAGCGCTAGCGGTGCGGGCACAGATACGCAGTATTTT
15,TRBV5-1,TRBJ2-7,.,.,CASSLVRGSSYEQYF,TGCGCCAGCAGCTTGGTCCGCGGCAGTTCCTACGAGCAGTACTTC
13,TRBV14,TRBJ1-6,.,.,CASRVLGNSPLHF,TGTGCCAGCAGGGTCCTCGGGAATTCACCCCTCCACTTT
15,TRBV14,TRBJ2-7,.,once,CASSFSGGPSYEQYF,TGTGCCAGCAGTTTCAGCGGAGGCCCCTCCTACGAGCAGTACTTC
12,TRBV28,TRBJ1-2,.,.,CASMAPGLGYTF,TGTGCCAGCATGGCCCCGGGCTTGGGCTACACCTTC
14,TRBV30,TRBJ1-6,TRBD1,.,CAWSVEGARSPLHF,TGTGCCTGGAGTGTAGAGGGGGCCCGTTCACCCCTCCACTTT
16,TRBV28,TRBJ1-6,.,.,CASSVGGAGYNSPLHF,TGTGCCAGCAGTGTGGGGGGGGCTGGGTATAATTCACCCCTCCACTTT
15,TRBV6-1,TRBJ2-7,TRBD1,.,CASAFTGGSAYEQYF,TGTGCCAGCGCTTTCACAGGGGGCTCTGCTTACGAGCAGTACTTC
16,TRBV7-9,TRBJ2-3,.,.,CASSLLGFGSVDTQYF,TGTGCCAGCAGCTTATTGGGGTTTGGGAGTGTGGATACGCAGTATTTT
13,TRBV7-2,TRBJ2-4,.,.,CASSRSSENIQYF,TGTGCCAGCAGCCGGAGCTCGGAAAACATTCAGTACTTC